Included here is one TCR beta chain sequence, with context. The specificity of this receptor is unknown. Per-base qualities were not stored, and no clone one base away is much larger. This sample stems from a study of low-dose radiotherapy and immunotherapy resistance in tumors (dated by TCRdb to between 2020 and 2023). Study-wide context: Patients in Cohort 1 were given 0.5 Gy per fraction every 2 weeks, and the prescribed total PTV dose was 6.5 Gy. Nivolumab was administered intravenously as a 240 mg flat dose every two weeks, and ipilimumab was administered intravenously at 1 mg/kg every six weeks. Cyclophosphamide 200 mg/m2 was administered intravenously every two weeks, one day before each radiation and immunotherapy administration. Patients in Cohort 2 were given 1 Gy per fraction every two weeks, for a total of 13 Gy across 26 weeks. The trial did not randomize participants into treatment groups. Eight patients were included in the translational analysis, namely three from the first dose cohort plus the first five from the second dose cohort. Patients took aspirin 300 mg orally once daily for four cycles, starting on cycle 1 day 1.

To make first-strand cDNA, Superscript III was used along with a set of TRAV- and TRBV-specific primers so that both the TCRalpha and TCRbeta chains were covered. A roughly 21-cycle PCR with Phusion amplified the TCRs, pairing a constant-region primer with the adapter that was attached to the V primers. Amplification of the isolated mRNA was done with the MessageAmp II aRNA Amplification Kit, which involved a roughly 15-hour in vitro transcription at 37 degrees C. The Dynabeads mRNA DIRECT Purification Kit was used to isolate mRNA for TCR sequencing. Indexed Illumina adapters were added in a second roughly 26-cycle Phusion PCR, and the resulting products were purified with AMPure XP beads. In the source study's methods: Using custom Perl scripts, TCR sequences that encoded the same protein were pooled, out-of-frame sequences were dropped, and the abundance of each clonotype was calculated. TCR sequences supported by only a single read were excluded from analysis. Among the metrics used to describe the repertoires were Shannon entropy, Gini index, clonality, richness, and the frequency of TCRs shared between repertoires. In TCRdb, the public reads were trimmed at Q25 with fastp and aligned with MiXCR, with productive beta chains retained. Rows with one shared CDR3 protein collapse into an entry with the most common genes and DNA. The V and J calls, along with clone size, are taken from TCRdb and not from the paper's own processing. The sample has over 7,500 distinct CDR3 sequences on record, 60% to 80% of them singletons. The ten largest clones take up approximately 6.8% of the sample.

The trim is 5 bases for V and 6 bases for J, with a gap of 10 bases between the germline ends. The CDR3 holds 12 amino acids from the cysteine to the phenylalanine. Here the CDR3 DNA is all that survives: 36 bases in frame from base 1. CDR1 is given as SNHLY and CDR2 as FYNNEI, both from the germline V gene. The donors came from RACIN, which was a single-arm phase I dose-escalation trial that paired nivolumab and ipilimumab with aspirin, low-dose cyclophosphamide and low-dose radiotherapy. Eligible patients had advanced, TIL-negative solid tumors. This clonotype originated in a human donor with advanced metastatic prostate, ovarian, gallbladder or colorectal cancer (not recorded which). This table probably holds off-target reads from a library built for another chain. The chain joins TRBV2 to TRBJ1-2; no D gene call is confident. This receptor carries the CDR3 CASSFRLDGYTF. The nucleotide sequence reads as follows: TGTGCCAGCAGTTTCAGACTGGATGGCTACACCTTC.